This is a list of T cell receptor beta chains from one sample in a study of cytomegalovirus exposure and HLA in healthy donors. Libraries were prepared by immunoSEQ multiplex PCR; TCRdb keeps only in-frame clonotypes and omits some of them. The profile shows about 120,000 clones, 55% to 75% of them singletons. The material sequenced was PBMCs. The source of these receptors is a woman aged 40-49 years in good health and CMV-seropositive. Each CDR3 is given with its conserved first and last residue. The D gene is left open where the match is weak.

CDR3aa: CASGQGNYGYTF
d_gene: TRBD1
j_gene: TRBJ1-2
v_gene: TRBV7-2

CDR3aa: CASSVATGAGNTIYF
d_gene: TRBD1
j_gene: TRBJ1-3
v_gene: TRBV9

CDR3aa: CSVEVVEAFF
d_gene: -
j_gene: TRBJ1-1
v_gene: TRBV29-1

CDR3aa: CASFALTYNEQFF
d_gene: -
j_gene: TRBJ2-1
v_gene: TRBV6-5

CDR3aa: CASSAPGNQPQHF
d_gene: -
j_gene: TRBJ1-5
v_gene: TRBV2

CDR3aa: CAISTPLNTEAFF
d_gene: -
j_gene: TRBJ1-1
v_gene: TRBV10-3

CDR3aa: CASSVGLGADTQYF
d_gene: -
j_gene: TRBJ2-3
v_gene: TRBV9

CDR3aa: CASSQSRANYGYTF
d_gene: -
j_gene: TRBJ1-2
v_gene: TRBV13

CDR3aa: CASSLAIQGQETQYF
d_gene: -
j_gene: TRBJ2-5
v_gene: TRBV11-1

CDR3aa: CASSLQGSVGDTQYF
d_gene: -
j_gene: TRBJ2-3
v_gene: TRBV7-6

CDR3aa: CASSEAPGGGETYNSPLHF
d_gene: -
j_gene: TRBJ1-6
v_gene: TRBV6-1

CDR3aa: CASGKTGASAFF
d_gene: TRBD1
j_gene: TRBJ1-1
v_gene: TRBV9

CDR3aa: CASSHRIGQSTGELFF
d_gene: -
j_gene: TRBJ2-2
v_gene: TRBV14

CDR3aa: CASSNPGQGGETQYF
d_gene: TRBD1
j_gene: TRBJ2-5
v_gene: TRBV28

CDR3aa: CASSLTDNGRYTRVDGEKLFF
d_gene: -
j_gene: TRBJ1-4
v_gene: TRBV18

CDR3aa: CSASSGVSTYGYTF
d_gene: -
j_gene: TRBJ1-2
v_gene: TRBV29-1

CDR3aa: CSAADEKLFF
d_gene: -
j_gene: TRBJ1-4
v_gene: TRBV20-1

CDR3aa: CASSSGDHNSPLHF
d_gene: -
j_gene: TRBJ1-6
v_gene: TRBV5-5

CDR3aa: CASSLGRAEEAFF
d_gene: -
j_gene: TRBJ1-1
v_gene: TRBV7-3

CDR3aa: CASSPGWRGVADTQYF
d_gene: TRBD2
j_gene: TRBJ2-3
v_gene: TRBV4-1

CDR3aa: CASSLGQQNEKLFF
d_gene: TRBD1
j_gene: TRBJ1-4
v_gene: TRBV7-9

CDR3aa: CASSEAPRDTQYF
d_gene: -
j_gene: TRBJ2-3
v_gene: TRBV6-1

CDR3aa: CASSFASAYEQYF
d_gene: -
j_gene: TRBJ2-7
v_gene: TRBV5-4

CDR3aa: CASSPSATNEKLFF
d_gene: -
j_gene: TRBJ1-4
v_gene: TRBV18

CDR3aa: CASTGGFGNEQFF
d_gene: -
j_gene: TRBJ2-1
v_gene: TRBV2